This T cell receptor beta chain was obtained from a study of molecular identifiers for immune sequencing clone quantification. The CDR3 sequence is 14 residues long. Trimming shortened V by 3 bases and J by 15 bases, and 21 bases separated the two germline ends. CDR1 and CDR2 (germline): LNHDA, SQIVND (reference sequence). TCRdb passed the PCR reads through MiXCR, listing each CDR3 protein once. The sample has about 640,000 distinct CDR3 sequences, 15% to 20% seen once. The sample holds many counts of this clonotype. The chain carries TRBV19 and TRBJ2-1; D is undetermined. The receptor was isolated from a human donor in good health. Some libraries in this study had Jurkat cell RNA spiked in. Sequencing used naive CD8+ T cells from blood, with Jurkat cell RNA spiked in. Subset in this sample: FACS-sorted CD8+CD4-CCR7+CD45RA+ naive T cells. The CDR3 is CASSITPARPPRFF. DNA of the CDR3: TGTGCCAGTAGTATTACCCCGGCTAGACCTCCCCGGTTCTTC.